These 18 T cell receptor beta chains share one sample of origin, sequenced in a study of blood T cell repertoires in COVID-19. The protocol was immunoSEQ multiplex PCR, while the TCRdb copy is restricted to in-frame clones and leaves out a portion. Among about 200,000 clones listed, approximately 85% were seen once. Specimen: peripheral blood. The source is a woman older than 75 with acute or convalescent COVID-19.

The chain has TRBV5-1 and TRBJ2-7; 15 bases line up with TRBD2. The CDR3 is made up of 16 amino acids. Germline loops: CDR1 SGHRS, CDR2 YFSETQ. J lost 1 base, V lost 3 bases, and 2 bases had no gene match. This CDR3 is CASSSGLAGGSYEQYF. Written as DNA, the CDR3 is TGCGCCAGCAGCTCAGGACTAGCGGGAGGGTCCTACGAGCAGTACTTC.

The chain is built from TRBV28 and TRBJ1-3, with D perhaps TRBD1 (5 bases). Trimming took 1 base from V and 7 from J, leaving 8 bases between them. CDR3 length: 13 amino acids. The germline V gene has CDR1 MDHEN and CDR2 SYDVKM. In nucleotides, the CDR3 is TGTGCCAGCAGTTTATATGGGGGGAACACCATATATTTT. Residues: CASSLYGGNTIYF.

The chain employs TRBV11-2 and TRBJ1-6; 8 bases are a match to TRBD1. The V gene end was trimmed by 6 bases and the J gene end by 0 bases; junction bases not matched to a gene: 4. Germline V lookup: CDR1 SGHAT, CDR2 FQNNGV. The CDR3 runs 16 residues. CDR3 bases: TGTGCCAGCAGTTGGACAGGGAGCTCCTATAATTCACCCCTCCACTTT. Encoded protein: CASSWTGSSYNSPLHF.

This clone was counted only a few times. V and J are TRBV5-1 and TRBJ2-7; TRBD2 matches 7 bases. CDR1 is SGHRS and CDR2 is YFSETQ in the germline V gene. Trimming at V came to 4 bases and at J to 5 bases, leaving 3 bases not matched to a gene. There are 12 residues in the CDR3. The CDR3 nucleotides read TGCGCCAGCAGCCCCCGGGGGGACGAGCAGTACTTC. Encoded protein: CASSPRGDEQYF.

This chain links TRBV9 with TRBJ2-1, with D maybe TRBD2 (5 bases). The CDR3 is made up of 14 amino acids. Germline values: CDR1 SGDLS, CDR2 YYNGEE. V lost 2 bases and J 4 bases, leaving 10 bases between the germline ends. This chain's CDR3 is CASSVPGLYNEQFF. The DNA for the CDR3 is TGTGCCAGCAGCGTTCCGGGGTTATACAATGAGCAGTTCTTC. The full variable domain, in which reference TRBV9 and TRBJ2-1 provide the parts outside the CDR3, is DSGVTQTPKHLITATGQRVTLRCSPRSGDLSVYWYQQSLDQGLQFLIQYYNGEERAKGNILERFSAQQFPDLHSELNLSSLELGDSALYFCASSVPGLYNEQFFGPGTRLTVL.

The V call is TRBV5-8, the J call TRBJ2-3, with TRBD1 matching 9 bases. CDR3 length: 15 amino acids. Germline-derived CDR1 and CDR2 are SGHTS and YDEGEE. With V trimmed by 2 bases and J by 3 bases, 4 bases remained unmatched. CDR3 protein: CASSFGDRETDTQYF. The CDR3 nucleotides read TGTGCCAGCAGCTTTGGGGACAGGGAAACAGATACGCAGTATTTT.

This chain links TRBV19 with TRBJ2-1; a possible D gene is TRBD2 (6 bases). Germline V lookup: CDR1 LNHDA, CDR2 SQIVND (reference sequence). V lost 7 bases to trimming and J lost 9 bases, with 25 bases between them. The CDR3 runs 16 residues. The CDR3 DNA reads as TGTGCCAGTACCCCCCAGCGGGTCCTCGGAGGGGTTGAGCAGTTCTTC. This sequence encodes CASTPQRVLGGVEQFF.

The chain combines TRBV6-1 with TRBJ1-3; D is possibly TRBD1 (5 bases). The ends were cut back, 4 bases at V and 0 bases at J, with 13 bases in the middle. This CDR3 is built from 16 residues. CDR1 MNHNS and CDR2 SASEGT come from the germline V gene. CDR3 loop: CASSGAIRDSGNTIYF. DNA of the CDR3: TGTGCCAGCAGTGGGGCAATCAGGGACTCTGGAAACACCATATATTTT.

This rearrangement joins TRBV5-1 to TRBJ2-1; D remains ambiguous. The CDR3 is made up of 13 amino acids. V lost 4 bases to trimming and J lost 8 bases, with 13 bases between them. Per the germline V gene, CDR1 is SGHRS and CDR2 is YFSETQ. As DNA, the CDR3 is TGCGCCAGCAGCCCGTTAATGGGCGATGAGCAGTTCTTC. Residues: CASSPLMGDEQFF.

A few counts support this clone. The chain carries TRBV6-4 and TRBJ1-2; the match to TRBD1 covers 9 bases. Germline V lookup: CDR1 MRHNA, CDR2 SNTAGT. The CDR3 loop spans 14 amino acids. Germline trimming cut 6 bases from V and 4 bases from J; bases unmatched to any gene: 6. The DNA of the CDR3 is TGTGCCAGCAGCTCAGGACAGGGGAGCTATGGCTACACCTTC. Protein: CASSSGQGSYGYTF.

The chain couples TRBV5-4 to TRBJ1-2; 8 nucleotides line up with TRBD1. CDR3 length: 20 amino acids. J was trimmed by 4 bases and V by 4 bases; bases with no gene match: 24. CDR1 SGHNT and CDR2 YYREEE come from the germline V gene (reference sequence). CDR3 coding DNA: TGTGCCAGCAGCCTTAATCTCTGGGGGGGCAGGGGGCTTGTTGCCTATGGCTACACCTTC. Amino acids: CASSLNLWGGRGLVAYGYTF.

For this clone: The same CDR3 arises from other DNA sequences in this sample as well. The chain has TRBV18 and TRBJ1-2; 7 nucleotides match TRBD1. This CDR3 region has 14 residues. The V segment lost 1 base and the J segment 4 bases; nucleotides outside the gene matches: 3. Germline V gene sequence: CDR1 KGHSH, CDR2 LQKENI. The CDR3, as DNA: TGTGCCAGCTCACCACAGGGGGCTGGCTATGGCTACACCTTC. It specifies CASSPQGAGYGYTF.

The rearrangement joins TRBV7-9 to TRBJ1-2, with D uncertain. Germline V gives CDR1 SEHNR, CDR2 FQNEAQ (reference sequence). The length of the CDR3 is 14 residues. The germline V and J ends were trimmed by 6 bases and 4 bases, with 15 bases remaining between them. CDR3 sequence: CASSSTGIPYGYTF. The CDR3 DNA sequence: TGTGCCAGCAGTTCAACCGGGATACCCTATGGCTACACCTTC.

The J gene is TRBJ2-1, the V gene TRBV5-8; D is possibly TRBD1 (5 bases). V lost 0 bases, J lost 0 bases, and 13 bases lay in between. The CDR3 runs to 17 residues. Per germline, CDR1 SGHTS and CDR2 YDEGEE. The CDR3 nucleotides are TGTGCCAGCAGCTTGGTTATGGGGCTAAGCTCCTACAATGAGCAGTTCTTC. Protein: CASSLVMGLSSYNEQFF.

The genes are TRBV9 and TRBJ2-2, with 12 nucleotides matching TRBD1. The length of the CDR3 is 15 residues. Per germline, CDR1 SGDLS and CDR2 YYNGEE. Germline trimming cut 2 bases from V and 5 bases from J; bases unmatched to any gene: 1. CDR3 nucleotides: TGTGCCAGCAGCGTGGGACAGGGGGCGACCGGGGAGCTGTTTTTT. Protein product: CASSVGQGATGELFF.

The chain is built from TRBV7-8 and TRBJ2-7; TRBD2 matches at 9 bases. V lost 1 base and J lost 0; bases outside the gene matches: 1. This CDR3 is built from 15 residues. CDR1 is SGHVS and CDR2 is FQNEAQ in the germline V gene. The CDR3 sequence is CASSLGTSASYEQYF. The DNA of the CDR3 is TGTGCCAGCAGCTTAGGGACTAGCGCCTCCTACGAGCAGTACTTC.

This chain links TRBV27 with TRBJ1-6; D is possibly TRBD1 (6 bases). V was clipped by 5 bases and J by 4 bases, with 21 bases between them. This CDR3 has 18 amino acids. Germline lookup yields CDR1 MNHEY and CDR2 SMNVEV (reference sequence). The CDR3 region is CASSKQGRRPTYNSPLHF. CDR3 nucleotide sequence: TGTGCCAGCAGTAAACAGGGACGACGGCCTACATATAATTCACCCCTCCACTTT.

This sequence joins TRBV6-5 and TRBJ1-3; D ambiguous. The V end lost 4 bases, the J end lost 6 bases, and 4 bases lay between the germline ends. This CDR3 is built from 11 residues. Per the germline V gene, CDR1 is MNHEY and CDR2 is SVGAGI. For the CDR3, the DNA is TGTGCCAGCAGTTCTACAAACACCATATATTTT. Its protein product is CASSSTNTIYF.